One sample yielded the 8 T cell receptor beta chains listed below, sequenced in a study of blood T cell repertoires in COVID-19. Sequenced by immunoSEQ multiplex PCR; TCRdb stores in-frame clones only, minus some. The data contain approximately 92,000 clones, around 82% of them seen just once; the ten biggest clones take up around 9%. Sequencing used peripheral blood. These receptors all stem from a man aged 45-65 years who had recovered from COVID-19.

This clone has only a few counts. The chain has TRBV19 and TRBJ2-1; D is possibly TRBD2 (5 bases). The V gene's germline CDR1 is LNHDA and CDR2 SQIVND (reference sequence). V was pared by 6 bases and J by 6 bases, with 9 bases between. The CDR3 sequence is 12 residues long. The CDR3 sequence is CASRAGINEQFF. The CDR3, as DNA: TGTGCCAGTAGGGCCGGGATCAATGAGCAGTTCTTC.

The chain uses TRBV6-1 and TRBJ1-1, with TRBD1 matching over 7 bases. The CDR3 spans 15 residues. The germline V gene has CDR1 MNHNS and CDR2 SASEGT. V was clipped by 3 bases and J by 1 base; unmatched bases: 5. The CDR3 DNA reads TGTGCCAGCAGTGATCCAGGGGGGAGGAACACTGAAGCTTTCTTT. Its translation: CASSDPGGRNTEAFF.

This clone came up once. This rearrangement joins TRBV4-2 to TRBJ2-1; D is perhaps TRBD1 (7 bases). The germline V gene encodes CDR1 LGHNA and CDR2 YNFKEQ. This CDR3 is built from 15 residues. Trimming shortened V by 1 base and J by 3 bases, and 10 bases separated the two germline ends. CDR3 sequence reads: CASSQGQGGYNEQFF. The CDR3 coding sequence is TGTGCCAGCAGCCAAGGGCAGGGGGGCTACAATGAGCAGTTCTTC.

This chain uses TRBV27 with TRBJ2-1, with D unresolved. Between the trimmed V and J ends, which lost 5 bases and 1 base, there was a span of 18 bases. CDR3 length equals 17 residues. Germline V lookup: CDR1 MNHEY, CDR2 SMNVEV (reference sequence). Written as DNA, the CDR3 is TGTGCCAGCAGTCCCACCCCCATGGGCCTTTCCTACAATGAGCAGTTCTTC. It translates to CASSPTPMGLSYNEQFF.

The chain recombines TRBV7-9 with TRBJ2-3; D uncertain. Trimming stripped 4 bases from V and 6 bases from J, with 8 bases between. The CDR3 sequence is 12 residues long. Germline V gives CDR1 SEHNR, CDR2 FQNEAQ (reference sequence). The DNA for the CDR3 is TGTGCCAGCAGCTCCTTGAGGGATACGCAGTATTTT. Its protein product is CASSSLRDTQYF.

This rearrangement joins TRBV25-1 to TRBJ1-4; tentative D call: TRBD1 (6 bases). This CDR3 region has 14 residues. V was cut by 10 bases and J by 0 bases, with 12 bases left in between. Germline V lookup: CDR1 MGHDK, CDR2 SYGVNS. CDR3 DNA: TGTGCCACGAAAGGGGGAGCAACTAATGAAAAACTGTTTTTT. Translation: CATKGGATNEKLFF.

The table lists this clone with a few counts. The chain recombines TRBV12-3 or TRBV12-4 with TRBJ2-7; D not resolved. V was pared by 5 bases and J by 4 bases, with 12 bases between. The CDR3 loop spans 13 amino acids. The CDR3 protein is CASSPSQWYEQYF. The CDR3 nucleotides read TGTGCCAGCAGTCCCTCCCAGTGGTACGAGCAGTACTTC.

CDR3 nucleotides: TGTGCCAGCCAGCGGGACAGGGGAAAAAACGAGCAGTACTTC. Translating it yields CASQRDRGKNEQYF. The chain couples TRBV6-5 to TRBJ2-7, with TRBD1 matching 10 bases. J was trimmed by 5 bases and V by 8 bases; bases with no gene match: 9. Per germline, CDR1 MNHEY and CDR2 SVGAGI. This CDR3 is 14 amino acids long.